The 11 T cell receptor beta chains below all came from one sample that was sequenced in a study of T cell repertoires in cytomegalovirus infection. TCRdb re-called the reads with MiXCR, one entry per CDR3 protein. This table has about 130,000 distinct CDR3 sequences, about 10% appearing once. The sequencing sample was made of PBMCs. These receptors were obtained from a human donor in good health (CMV status not recorded). Some clones in this sample may be carry-over from other donors' samples.

The CDR3 region has the DNA TGTGCCAGCGGGGGGGACAGGGGGCTTAACAATGAGCAGTTCTTC. Translation: CASGGDRGLNNEQFF. The rearrangement uses TRBV2 and TRBJ2-1; 12 nucleotides align to TRBD1. Germline CDR1 SNHLY, CDR2 FYNNEI. The CDR3 loop spans 15 amino acids. The J segment lost 5 bases and the V segment lost 8 bases, leaving 7 bases of the junction unmatched.

This clonotype appeared many times. This chain joins TRBV27 and TRBJ2-7; tentatively, D is TRBD1 or TRBD2 (6 bases each). Between the trimmed V and J ends, which lost 6 bases and 0 bases, there was a span of 15 bases. Germline-derived CDR1 and CDR2 are MNHEY and SMNVEV (reference sequence). CDR3 length: 15 amino acids. The CDR3 bases are TGTGCCAGCAGATCGGGGGCGGAACTCTCCTACGAGCAGTACTTC. Its translation is CASRSGAELSYEQYF.

This clonotype was recorded once. It may be a read error: a sequence one base away is much more abundant. The chain recombines TRBV5-4 with TRBJ2-1; D may be TRBD1 or TRBD2 (5 bases each). The V end lost 9 bases, the J end lost 1 base, and 17 bases lay between the germline ends. The germline V gene encodes CDR1 SGHNT and CDR2 YYREEE (reference sequence). The CDR3 is 15 amino acids. CDR3 coding DNA: TGTGCCAACAGTCTATCGGGACCGTCCTACAATGAGCAGTTCTTC. Amino acid sequence: CANSLSGPSYNEQFF. Full variable domain (missing parts from reference TRBV5-4 and TRBJ2-1): ETGVTQSPTHLIKTRGQQVTLRCSSQSGHNTVSWYQQALGQGPQFIFQYYREEENGRGNFPPRFSGLQFPNYSSELNVNALELDDSALYLCANSLSGPSYNEQFFGPGTRLTVL.

This chain connects TRBV14 to TRBJ1-5; weak D call: TRBD1 (5 bases). Germline V gives CDR1 SGHDN, CDR2 FVKESK. The CDR3 consists of 13 residues. The V gene lost 1 base and the J gene lost 11 bases, with 12 bases spanning the gap. CDR3 nucleotides: TGTGCCAGCAGCCAAGGGAGGGGTCGCGCCCAGCATTTT. Translated, it gives CASSQGRGRAQHF.

This clonotype was seen only a few times. The gene calls are TRBV7-3 and TRBJ2-6; D is possibly TRBD1 (7 bases). Germline CDR1 SGHTA, CDR2 FQGTGA. V was pared by 3 bases and J by 9 bases, with 18 bases between. This CDR3 has 16 amino acids. DNA for the CDR3: TGTGCCAGCAGCTTGGGCCGGAGGGACAGAAACAACGTCCTGACTTTC. Translated: CASSLGRRDRNNVLTF.

In this sample, this clonotype turned up a few times. The chain recombines TRBV6-5 with TRBJ2-2; TRBD1 might be the D (6 bases). The CDR3 is made up of 16 amino acids. Trimming stripped 4 bases from V and 7 bases from J, with 19 bases between. Germline-derived CDR1 and CDR2 are MNHEY and SVGAGI. This chain's CDR3 is CASSFRDNKINGELFF. The DNA for the CDR3 is TGTGCCAGCAGTTTCCGGGACAATAAGATTAACGGGGAGCTGTTTTTT.

This chain connects TRBV24-1 to TRBJ2-5; the D gene is possibly TRBD1 (5 bases). CDR3 size: 15 residues. Germline assignment: CDR1 KGHDR and CDR2 SFDVKD. Trimming shortened V by 4 bases and J by 5 bases, and 16 bases separated the two germline ends. Here the CDR3 reads CATSDGHNLGETQYF. In nucleotides, the CDR3 is TGTGCCACCAGTGACGGACACAATCTGGGGGAGACCCAGTACTTC.

Ten or more counts support this clonotype. J is TRBJ1-6 and V is TRBV25-1, with a weak D call TRBD1 (5 bases). CDR1 and CDR2 from the germline V gene are MGHDK and SYGVNS. The CDR3 loop spans 15 amino acids. V lost 3 bases and J 6 bases, leaving 12 bases between the germline ends. CDR3 nucleotides: TGTGCCAGCAGTGACGGGGACGGACGTAATTCACCCCTCCACTTT. This translates into CASSDGDGRNSPLHF.

The chain employs TRBV5-1 and TRBJ2-1; 12 bases align to TRBD2. CDR1 and CDR2 from the germline V gene are SGHRS and YFSETQ. The CDR3 loop spans 18 amino acids. The V gene end was trimmed by 2 bases and the J gene end by 8 bases; junction bases not matched to a gene: 14. CDR3 DNA: TGCGCCAGCAGCTTCGGGACTAGCGGGTTCCCCCTTGGCGATGAGCAGTTCTTC. This sequence encodes CASSFGTSGFPLGDEQFF.

This clonotype showed up many times. The chain recombines TRBV19 with TRBJ1-1; weak D call: TRBD1 (5 bases). The CDR3 length is 14 residues. V was shortened by 7 bases and J by 5 bases, with 17 bases between the two germline ends. Germline V CDR1 and CDR2: LNHDA, SQIVND (reference sequence). CDR3 protein: CASTSLAGGTEAFF. DNA for the CDR3: TGTGCCAGTACTTCCCTAGCGGGGGGGACTGAAGCTTTCTTT.

This clonotype was recorded a few times. The rearrangement links TRBV6-5 to TRBJ2-2, with D possibly being TRBD2 (5 bases). The CDR3 totals 14 residues. Germline-derived CDR1 and CDR2 are MNHEY and SVGAGI. Between the trimmed V and J ends, which lost 7 bases and 5 bases, there was a span of 14 bases. For the CDR3, the DNA is TGTGCCAGCATCCCCCGCTCGGGGACCGGGGAGCTGTTTTTT. This sequence encodes CASIPRSGTGELFF.